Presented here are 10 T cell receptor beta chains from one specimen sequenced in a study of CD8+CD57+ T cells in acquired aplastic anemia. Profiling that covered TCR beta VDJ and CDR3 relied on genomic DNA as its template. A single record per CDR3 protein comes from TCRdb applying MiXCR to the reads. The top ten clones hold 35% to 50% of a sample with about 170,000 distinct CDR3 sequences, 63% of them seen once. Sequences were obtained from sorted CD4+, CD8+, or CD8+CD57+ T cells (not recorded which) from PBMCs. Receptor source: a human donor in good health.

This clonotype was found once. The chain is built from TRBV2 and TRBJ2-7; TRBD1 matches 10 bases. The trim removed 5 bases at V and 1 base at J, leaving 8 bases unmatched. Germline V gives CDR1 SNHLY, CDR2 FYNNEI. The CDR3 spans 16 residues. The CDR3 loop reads CASSYLGTGESYEQYF. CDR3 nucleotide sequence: TGTGCCAGCAGTTACCTCGGGACAGGGGAATCCTACGAGCAGTACTTC.

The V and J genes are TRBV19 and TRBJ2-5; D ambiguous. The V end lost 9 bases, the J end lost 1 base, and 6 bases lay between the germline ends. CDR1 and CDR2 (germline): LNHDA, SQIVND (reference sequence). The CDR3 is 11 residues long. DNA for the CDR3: TGTGCCAGATCCCTCCAAGAGACCCAGTACTTC. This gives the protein CARSLQETQYF. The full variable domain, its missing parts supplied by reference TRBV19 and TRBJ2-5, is DGGITQSPKYLFRKEGQNVTLSCEQNLNHDAMYWYRQDPGQGLRLIYYSQIVNDFQKGDIAEGYSVSREKKESFPLTVTSAQKNPTAFYLCARSLQETQYFGPGTRLLVL.

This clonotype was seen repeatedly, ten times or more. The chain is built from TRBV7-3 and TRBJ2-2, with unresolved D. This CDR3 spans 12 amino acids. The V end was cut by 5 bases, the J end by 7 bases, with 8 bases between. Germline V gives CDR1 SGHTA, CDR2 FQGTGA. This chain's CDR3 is CASSHNGGELFF. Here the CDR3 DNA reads TGTGCCAGCAGCCACAACGGCGGGGAGCTGTTTTTT.

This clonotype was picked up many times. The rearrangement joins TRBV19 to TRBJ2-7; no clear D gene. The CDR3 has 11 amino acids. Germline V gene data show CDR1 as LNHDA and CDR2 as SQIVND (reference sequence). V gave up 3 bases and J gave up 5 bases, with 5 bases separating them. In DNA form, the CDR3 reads TGTGCCAGTAGTATTTCTGACGAGCAGTACTTC. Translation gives CASSISDEQYF. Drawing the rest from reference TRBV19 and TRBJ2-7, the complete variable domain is DGGITQSPKYLFRKEGQNVTLSCEQNLNHDAMYWYRQDPGQGLRLIYYSQIVNDFQKGDIAEGYSVSREKKESFPLTVTSAQKNPTAFYLCASSISDEQYFGPGTRLTVT.

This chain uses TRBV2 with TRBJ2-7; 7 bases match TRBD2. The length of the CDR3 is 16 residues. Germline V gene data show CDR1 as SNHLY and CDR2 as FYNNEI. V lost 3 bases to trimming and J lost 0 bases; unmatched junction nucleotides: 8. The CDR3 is CASSDLSGALSYEQYF. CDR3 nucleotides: TGTGCCAGCAGTGACCTAAGCGGGGCACTCTCCTACGAGCAGTACTTC.

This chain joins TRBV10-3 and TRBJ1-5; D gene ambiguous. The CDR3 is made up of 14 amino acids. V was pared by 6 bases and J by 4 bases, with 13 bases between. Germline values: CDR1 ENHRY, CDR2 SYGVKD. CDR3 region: CAIRPVLPNQPQHF. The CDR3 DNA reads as TGTGCCATCAGGCCGGTACTTCCGAATCAGCCCCAGCATTTT.

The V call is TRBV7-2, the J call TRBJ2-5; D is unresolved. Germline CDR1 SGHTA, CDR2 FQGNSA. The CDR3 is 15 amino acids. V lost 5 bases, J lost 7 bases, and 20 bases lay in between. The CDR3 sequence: CASSPTALGMGTQYF. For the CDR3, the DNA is TGTGCCAGCAGCCCCACAGCGCTAGGAATGGGGACCCAGTACTTC.

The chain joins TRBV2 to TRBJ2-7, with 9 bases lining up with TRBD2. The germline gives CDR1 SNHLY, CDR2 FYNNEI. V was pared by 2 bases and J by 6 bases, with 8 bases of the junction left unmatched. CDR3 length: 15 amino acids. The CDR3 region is CASSEFQRGVGEQYF. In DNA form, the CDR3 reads TGTGCCAGCAGTGAATTCCAGCGGGGGGTTGGCGAGCAGTACTTC. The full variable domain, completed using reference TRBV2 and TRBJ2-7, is EPEVTQTPSHQVTQMGQEVILRCVPISNHLYFYWYRQILGQKVEFLVSFYNNEISEKSEIFDDQFSVERPDGSNFTLKIRSTKLEDSAMYFCASSEFQRGVGEQYFGPGTRLTVT.

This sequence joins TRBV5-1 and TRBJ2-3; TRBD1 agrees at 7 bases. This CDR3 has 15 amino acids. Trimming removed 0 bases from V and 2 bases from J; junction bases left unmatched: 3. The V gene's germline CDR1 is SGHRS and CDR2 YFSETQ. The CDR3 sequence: CASSLVGGSTDTQYF. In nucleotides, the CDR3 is TGCGCCAGCAGCTTGGTAGGGGGCTCCACAGATACGCAGTATTTT.

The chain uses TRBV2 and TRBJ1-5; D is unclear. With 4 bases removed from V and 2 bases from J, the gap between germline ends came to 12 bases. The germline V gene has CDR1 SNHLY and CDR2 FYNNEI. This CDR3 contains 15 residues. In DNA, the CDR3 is TGTGCCAGCAGTGGGGAGGAGATACGCAATCAGCCCCAGCATTTT. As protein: CASSGEEIRNQPQHF.